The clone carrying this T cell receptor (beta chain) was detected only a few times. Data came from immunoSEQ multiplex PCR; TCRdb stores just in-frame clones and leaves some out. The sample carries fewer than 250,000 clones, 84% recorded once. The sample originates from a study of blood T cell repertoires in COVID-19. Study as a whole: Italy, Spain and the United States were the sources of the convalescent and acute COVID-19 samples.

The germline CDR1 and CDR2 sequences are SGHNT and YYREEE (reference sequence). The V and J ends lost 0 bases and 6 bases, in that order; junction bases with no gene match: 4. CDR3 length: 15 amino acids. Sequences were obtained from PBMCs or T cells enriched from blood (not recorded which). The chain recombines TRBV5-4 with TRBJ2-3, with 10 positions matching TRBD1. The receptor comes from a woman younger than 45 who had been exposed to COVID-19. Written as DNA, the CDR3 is TGTGCCAGCAGCTTGGAAGACAGGGGGCACGATACGCAGTATTTT. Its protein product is CASSLEDRGHDTQYF.